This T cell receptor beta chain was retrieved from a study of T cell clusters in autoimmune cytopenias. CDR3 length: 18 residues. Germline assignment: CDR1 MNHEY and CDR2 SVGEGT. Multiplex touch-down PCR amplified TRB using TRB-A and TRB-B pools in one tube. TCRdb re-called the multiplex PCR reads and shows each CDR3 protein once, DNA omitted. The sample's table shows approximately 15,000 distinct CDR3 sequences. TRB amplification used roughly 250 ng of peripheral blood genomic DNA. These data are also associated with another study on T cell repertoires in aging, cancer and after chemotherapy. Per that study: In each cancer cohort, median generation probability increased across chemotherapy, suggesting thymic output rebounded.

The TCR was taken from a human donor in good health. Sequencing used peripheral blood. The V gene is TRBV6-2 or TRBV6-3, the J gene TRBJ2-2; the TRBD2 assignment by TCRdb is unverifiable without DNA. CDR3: CASSYITGTSGRAGELFF.